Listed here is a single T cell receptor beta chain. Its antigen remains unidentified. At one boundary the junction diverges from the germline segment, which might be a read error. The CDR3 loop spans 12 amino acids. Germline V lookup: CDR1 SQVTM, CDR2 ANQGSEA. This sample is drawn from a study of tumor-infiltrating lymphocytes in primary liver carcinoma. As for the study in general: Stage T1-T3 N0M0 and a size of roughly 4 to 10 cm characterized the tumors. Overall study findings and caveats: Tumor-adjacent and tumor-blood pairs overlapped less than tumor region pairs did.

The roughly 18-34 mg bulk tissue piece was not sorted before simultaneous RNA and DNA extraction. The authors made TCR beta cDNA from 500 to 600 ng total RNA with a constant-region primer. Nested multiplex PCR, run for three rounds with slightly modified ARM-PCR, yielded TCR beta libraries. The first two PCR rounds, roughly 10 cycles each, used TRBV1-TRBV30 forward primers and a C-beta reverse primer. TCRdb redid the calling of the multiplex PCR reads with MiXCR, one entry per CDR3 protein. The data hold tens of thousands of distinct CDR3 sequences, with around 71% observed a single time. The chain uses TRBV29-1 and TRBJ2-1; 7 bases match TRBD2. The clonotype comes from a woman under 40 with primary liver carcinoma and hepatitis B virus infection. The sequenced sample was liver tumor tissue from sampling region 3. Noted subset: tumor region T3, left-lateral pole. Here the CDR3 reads CSALRDYNEEFF. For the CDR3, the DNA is TGTAGCGCCTTAAGGGACTACAATGAGGAGTTCTTC.